These T cell receptor beta chains were read from a single sample in a study of T cells in Graves' hyperthyroidism and ophthalmopathy. In TCRdb, the multiplex PCR reads were re-called with MiXCR into one record per CDR3 protein. The sample records over 400,000 distinct CDR3 sequences, about 20% being singletons. The material sequenced was blood. The receptor source for this set is a woman aged 65 to 85 with Graves' ophthalmopathy. CDR3s include the opening cysteine and the closing phenylalanine or tryptophan. D genes are given only for firm matches. Rows may omit the clone size; those that give it use once, few, many or a size class.

J: TRBJ2-1; V: TRBV7-2; size: few; D: NA; CDR3: CASSLLLGTGNNEQFF; DNA: TGTGCCAGCAGCTTACTTCTCGGGACCGGAAACAATGAGCAGTTCTTC
J: TRBJ2-7; V: TRBV2; size: many; D: TRBD1; CDR3: CASSGTGGSSYEQYF; DNA: TGTGCCAGCAGCGGGACAGGGGGGAGCTCCTACGAGCAGTACTTC
J: TRBJ1-6; V: TRBV6-9; size: few; D: NA; CDR3: CASSYMGPNSPLHF; DNA: TGTGCCAGCAGTTACATGGGGCCCAATTCACCCCTCCACTTT
J: TRBJ1-3; V: TRBV7-2; size: NA; D: NA; CDR3: CASSRKVVAGSSSSGNTIYF; DNA: TGTGCCAGCAGCAGAAAGGTGGTGGCAGGGAGTTCGAGCTCTGGAAACACCATATATTTT
J: TRBJ2-1; V: TRBV27; size: NA; D: TRBD2; CDR3: CASSTSGKYNEQFF; DNA: TGTGCCAGCAGTACTAGCGGGAAGTACAATGAGCAGTTCTTC
J: TRBJ2-5; V: TRBV5-1; size: few; D: NA; CDR3: CASSFAGKILETQYF; DNA: TGCGCCAGCAGCTTCGCAGGGAAGATATTAGAGACCCAGTACTTC
J: TRBJ2-1; V: TRBV11-2; size: NA; D: NA; CDR3: CASSSGGPKYNEQFF; DNA: TGTGCCAGCAGCTCAGGAGGGCCGAAGTACAATGAGCAGTTCTTC
J: TRBJ1-1; V: TRBV6-9; size: NA; D: TRBD1; CDR3: CASSSGTGADTEAFF; DNA: TGTGCCAGCAGTTCCGGGACAGGGGCTGACACTGAAGCTTTCTTT
J: TRBJ1-6; V: TRBV3-1; size: NA; D: NA; CDR3: CASSQIVLDSPLHF; DNA: TGTGCCAGCAGCCAGATAGTCTTAGATTCACCCCTCCACTTT
J: TRBJ2-7; V: TRBV7-2; size: many; D: NA; CDR3: CASSLGGGNPYEQYF; DNA: TGTGCCAGCAGCTTAGGGGGTGGTAACCCTTACGAGCAGTACTTC
J: TRBJ2-1; V: TRBV2; size: many; D: TRBD1; CDR3: CASSQGIYYNEQFF; DNA: TGTGCCAGCTCACAGGGGATCTACTACAATGAGCAGTTCTTC
J: TRBJ1-5; V: TRBV3-1; size: NA; D: NA; CDR3: CASSQEKGISNQPQHF; DNA: TGTGCCAGCAGCCAAGAGAAAGGGATCAGCAATCAGCCCCAGCATTTT
J: TRBJ2-7; V: TRBV6-1; size: few; D: TRBD2; CDR3: CASSLGTGMGSGGAYEQYF; DNA: TGTGCCAGCAGTTTAGGGACGGGGATGGGGAGCGGGGGTGCCTACGAGCAGTACTTC
J: TRBJ1-5; V: TRBV30; size: few; D: TRBD1; CDR3: CAWTPGGASQPQHF; DNA: TGTGCCTGGACTCCAGGGGGCGCTTCTCAGCCCCAGCATTTT
J: TRBJ1-2; V: TRBV18; size: NA; D: NA; CDR3: CASSSQGSQSGYTF; DNA: TGTGCCAGCTCATCACAGGGAAGCCAGAGTGGCTACACCTTC
J: TRBJ2-1; V: TRBV7-6; size: NA; D: TRBD1; CDR3: CASSKGQGRVHNEQFF; DNA: TGTGCCAGCAGCAAAGGACAGGGAAGGGTGCACAATGAGCAGTTCTTC
J: TRBJ2-7; V: TRBV12-3/TRBV12-4; size: few; D: NA; CDR3: CASSATEYEQYF; DNA: TGTGCCAGCAGTGCGACAGAGTACGAGCAGTACTTC
J: TRBJ2-7; V: TRBV5-1; size: NA; D: TRBD1; CDR3: CASSPATGQYEQYF; DNA: TGCGCCAGCAGTCCTGCGACAGGGCAGTACGAGCAGTACTTC
J: TRBJ1-1; V: TRBV7-9; size: NA; D: NA; CDR3: CASSLVVGVGTEVFF; DNA: NA
J: TRBJ2-1; V: TRBV5-1; size: few; D: TRBD1; CDR3: CASSLEGVRGNNEQFF; DNA: TGCGCCAGCAGCTTGGAAGGGGTCAGGGGGAACAATGAGCAGTTCTTC
J: TRBJ2-5; V: TRBV12-3/TRBV12-4; size: many; D: NA; CDR3: CASSRGSGVVETQYF; DNA: TGTGCCAGCAGTCGGGGGTCCGGTGTTGTGGAGACCCAGTACTTC
J: TRBJ1-3; V: TRBV18; size: few; D: NA; CDR3: CASSPSASGNTIYF; DNA: TGTGCCAGCTCACCTTCGGCATCTGGTAACACCATATATTTT
J: TRBJ1-1; V: TRBV12-3/TRBV12-4; size: NA; D: NA; CDR3: CASSHSLPQGTEAFF; DNA: TGTGCCAGCAGCCACAGCCTACCCCAGGGCACTGAAGCTTTCTTT
J: TRBJ1-2; V: TRBV2; size: many; D: NA; CDR3: CASSGPGTSYGYTF; DNA: TGTGCCAGCAGTGGTCCAGGTACATCCTATGGCTACACCTTC
J: TRBJ2-1; V: TRBV6-2/TRBV6-3; size: NA; D: NA; CDR3: CASSRDKYNEQFF; DNA: TGTGCCAGCAGTCGGGACAAGTACAATGAGCAGTTCTTC
J: TRBJ1-2; V: TRBV19; size: NA; D: TRBD1; CDR3: CASSMGDRGVYGYTF; DNA: TGTGCCAGTAGTATGGGAGACAGGGGGGTCTATGGCTACACCTTC
J: TRBJ2-4; V: TRBV10-3; size: NA; D: TRBD2; CDR3: CATRGLAAFGNIQYF; DNA: TGTGCCACCCGAGGACTAGCGGCATTTGGAAACATTCAGTACTTC
J: TRBJ2-7; V: TRBV7-3; size: few; D: TRBD2; CDR3: CASSLAGGLPKYEQYF; DNA: TGTGCCAGCAGCTTAGCGGGAGGCCTCCCTAAATACGAGCAGTACTTC
J: TRBJ2-1; V: TRBV7-9; size: NA; D: NA; CDR3: CASSLVGRRTYNEQFF; DNA: TGTGCCAGCAGCTTAGTGGGCAGGAGAACTTACAATGAGCAGTTCTTC
J: TRBJ2-3; V: TRBV5-6; size: NA; D: NA; CDR3: CASSQHGIVRSDTQYF; DNA: TGTGCCAGCAGCCAACACGGGATCGTTCGATCAGATACGCAGTATTTT
J: TRBJ1-5; V: TRBV12-3/TRBV12-4; size: many; D: NA; CDR3: CASSFSNQPQHF; DNA: TGTGCCAGCAGTTTTTCCAATCAGCCCCAGCATTTT
J: TRBJ2-3; V: TRBV9; size: few; D: NA; CDR3: CASSAGLGVTDTQYF; DNA: TGTGCCAGCAGCGCGGGACTGGGAGTAACAGATACGCAGTATTTT